Listed below are T cell receptor beta chains from one sample, sequenced in a study of blood T cell repertoires in COVID-19. Profiled with immunoSEQ multiplex PCR; TCRdb holds only in-frame clones, not every one. The table has approximately 90,000 clones, 70% to 80% seen once. The sequencing sample was made of peripheral blood. Every receptor here comes from a human donor in a cohort sampled during active COVID-19. The CDR3 runs from the conserved cysteine through the conserved F or W. A D gene is named only where the DNA matches it firmly. Clone size is given for some rows only: seen once, a few or many times, or a class if the clone is expanded.

clone_size | j_call | v_call | d_call | cdr3_aa | cdr3_nt
- | TRBJ2-1 | TRBV9 | - | CASSVDARINNEQFF | TGTGCCAGCAGCGTAGACGCTAGAATCAACAATGAGCAGTTCTTC
- | TRBJ1-2 | TRBV2 | TRBD1 | CASTKQGVNYGYTF | TGTGCCAGCACCAAACAGGGGGTTAACTATGGCTACACCTTC
- | TRBJ2-5 | TRBV5-1 | - | CASSLAVGAGETQYF | TGCGCCAGCAGCTTGGCGGTGGGCGCGGGGGAGACCCAGTACTTC
- | TRBJ2-7 | TRBV7-8 | - | CASSLSSGEQYF | TGTGCCAGCAGCTTAAGTTCGGGCGAGCAGTACTTC
- | TRBJ1-4 | TRBV9 | TRBD1 | CASSATGTGGPNEKLFF | TGTGCCAGCAGCGCGACCGGGACAGGGGGACCTAATGAAAAACTGTTTTTT
- | TRBJ2-4 | TRBV28 | TRBD2 | CASRAGLGGGKNIQYF | TGTGCCAGCAGGGCCGGGCTAGGCGGGGGCAAAAACATTCAGTACTTC
few | TRBJ1-1 | TRBV28 | - | CASSLGRWYTEAFF | TGTGCCAGCAGCTTAGGTCGGTGGTACACTGAAGCTTTCTTT
- | TRBJ2-3 | TRBV6-5 | TRBD2 | CASSPRGDTDTQYF | TGTGCCAGCAGTCCCCGGGGGGACACAGATACGCAGTATTTT
- | TRBJ1-2 | TRBV21-1 | - | CAGARDRGDGYTF | TGTGCCGGTGCCCGGGACAGGGGAGATGGCTACACCTTC
once | TRBJ2-2 | TRBV5-1 | TRBD2 | CASSSKDLAGFTGELFF | TGCGCCAGCAGCTCGAAAGACCTAGCGGGATTCACCGGGGAGCTGTTTTTT
- | TRBJ1-6 | TRBV6-1 | - | CASSGLGGESSYNSPLHF | TGTGCCAGCAGTGGACTTGGAGGGGAAAGCTCCTATAATTCACCCCTCCACTTT
- | TRBJ2-7 | TRBV6-1 | - | CASSSLGTTYF | TGTGCCAGCAGTTCCCTCGGGACAACGTACTTC
- | TRBJ2-4 | TRBV7-9 | - | CASSLVTYQKQNIQYF | TGTGCCAGCAGCTTAGTTACCTACCAAAAACAAAACATTCAGTACTTC
- | TRBJ2-3 | TRBV11-2 | - | CASSPGKAADTQYF | TGTGCCAGCAGCCCCGGGAAGGCCGCAGATACGCAGTATTTT
- | TRBJ1-6 | TRBV6-5 | - | CASSRESSYNSPLHF | TGTGCCAGCAGCCGGGAGAGCTCCTATAATTCACCCCTCCACTTT